The source of this TCR beta chain is a study of glioma-infiltrating T cells after dendritic cell vaccination. Looking at the study overall: Patients received autologous tumor lysate-pulsed dendritic cell vaccination between about 2002 and 2013. Study results and limitations: Higher pretreatment TIL content predicted longer progression-free time and survival.

Comment on this clone: The antigen is not known.

Sequencing was performed with immunoSEQ multiplex PCR; in TCRdb, only in-frame clones are kept and a portion is missing. The data hold fewer than 85,000 clones, with over 85% observed a single time. CDR1 is DFQATT and CDR2 is SNEGSKA in the germline V gene (reference sequence). The CDR3 covers 11 residues. Trimming left V 6 bases short and J 7 bases short, with 12 bases between. The sample was blood, taken before dendritic cell vaccination. The sequence was collected from a human donor with glioblastoma. The chain recombines TRBV20-1 with TRBJ1-1; D unclear. CDR3 DNA sequence: TGCAGTGCCATCTCGACACTTGAAGCTTTCTTT. Translating gives CSAISTLEAFF.